These T cell receptor beta chains were read from a single sample in a study of beta chain features in type 1 diabetes. Repertoires were generated with immunoSEQ multiplex PCR, while TCRdb's copy carries only in-frame clones and drops some. The table includes more than 550,000 clones, more than 13% detected once. Sequencing was carried out using naive CD4+ T cells from blood. These receptors all come from a man aged 18-30 years with type 1 diabetes. Both conserved end residues are part of each CDR3. D genes are given only for firm matches. A clone size is listed for some rows: how often the clone was seen (once, few, many), or a class if it is expanded.

>-|TRBJ2-6|TRBV9|-
CASTHSGANVLTF
TGTGCCAGCACCCATTCTGGGGCCAACGTCCTGACTTTC
>-|TRBJ1-1|TRBV18|TRBD1
CASSALQGEAFF
TGTGCCAGCTCAGCTCTACAGGGGGAAGCTTTCTTT
>-|TRBJ2-7|TRBV29-1|-
CSVVSHVYEQYF
TGCAGCGTTGTATCCCACGTCTACGAGCAGTACTTC
>-|TRBJ2-2|TRBV5-1|-
CASSPGPDTGELFF
TGCGCCAGCAGCCCGGGTCCGGATACCGGGGAGCTGTTTTTT
>few|TRBJ2-7|TRBV19|-
CASTSRAPPYEQYF
TGTGCCAGTACCTCCCGGGCCCCACCCTACGAGCAGTACTTC
>few|TRBJ2-1|TRBV7-8|-
CASSLGPYNEQFF
TGTGCCAGCAGCTTAGGGCCGTACAATGAGCAGTTCTTC
>-|TRBJ2-7|TRBV23-1|TRBD1
CASSQLTGSEQYF
TGCGCCAGCAGTCAGCTGACAGGGAGCGAGCAGTACTTC
>few|TRBJ2-1|TRBV2|TRBD2
CASSDLGASGVYNEQFF
TGTGCCAGCAGTGACCTGGGCGCTAGCGGAGTGTACAATGAGCAGTTCTTC
>-|TRBJ2-1|TRBV10-3|-
CAISESRRGNEQFF
TGTGCCATCAGTGAATCTAGGAGGGGCAATGAGCAGTTCTTC
>-|TRBJ2-1|TRBV6-5|-
CASSYGRSSYNEQFF
TGTGCCAGCAGTTACGGGCGGAGCTCCTACAATGAGCAGTTCTTC
>-|TRBJ2-1|TRBV7-8|TRBD1
CASSFKAGTEYNEQFF
TGTGCCAGCAGCTTCAAAGCCGGGACAGAGTACAATGAGCAGTTCTTC
>few|TRBJ1-5|TRBV10-3|-
CAISETLLSQHF
TGTGCCATCAGTGAAACCCTTTTGTCCCAGCATTTT
>few|TRBJ2-5|TRBV7-9|TRBD2
CASSLAKGSGRVQETQYF
TGTGCCAGCAGCTTAGCCAAGGGTAGCGGGAGAGTTCAAGAGACCCAGTACTTC
>-|TRBJ2-7|TRBV2|-
CASSEWGTVAYEQYF
TGTGCCAGCAGTGAGTGGGGGACCGTCGCCTACGAGCAGTACTTC
>few|TRBJ2-1|TRBV30|TRBD1
CAWSVGTGGNEQFF
TGTGCCTGGAGTGTAGGGACAGGGGGCAATGAGCAGTTCTTC
>few|TRBJ2-1|TRBV2|-
CASKGGGEQFF
TGTGCCAGCAAGGGCGGTGGGGAGCAGTTCTTC
>-|TRBJ2-4|TRBV30|-
CAWSRQVWDSKNIQYF
TGTGCCTGGAGCCGACAGGTTTGGGACTCCAAAAACATTCAGTACTTC
>-|TRBJ1-5|TRBV30|-
CAWSEFHRQPQHF
TGTGCCTGGAGTGAATTTCACCGGCAGCCCCAGCATTTT
>-|TRBJ1-3|TRBV29-1|TRBD1
CSVAPGQGHGNTIYF
TGCAGCGTTGCACCGGGACAGGGACATGGAAACACCATATATTTT
>-|TRBJ1-1|TRBV29-1|TRBD1
CSADRGMNTEAFF
TGCAGCGCCGACAGGGGAATGAACACTGAAGCTTTCTTT
>-|TRBJ1-3|TRBV9|-
CASSGRTGSGNTIYF
TGTGCCAGCAGCGGGAGGACCGGCTCTGGAAACACCATATATTTT
>many|TRBJ2-5|TRBV14|-
CASSQAGSETQYF
TGTGCCAGCAGCCAAGCGGGTTCGGAGACCCAGTACTTC
>few|TRBJ1-2|TRBV2|-
CASSVLQEHRTSYGYTF
TGTGCCAGCAGTGTCCTACAGGAGCACCGGACCAGTTATGGCTACACCTTC